The rows below give T cell receptor beta chains drawn from one sample of a study of T cell responses to AZD1222 COVID-19 vaccine. Sequencing used immunoSEQ multiplex PCR; TCRdb keeps in-frame clones, though not all of them. Among more than 110,000 clones listed, approximately 92% were seen once. The sequences come from peripheral blood, collected on day 0 of AZD1222 vaccination. Receptors were obtained from an adult in good health. Each CDR3 is given with its conserved first and last residue. The size field is filled for only some rows; it gives once, few, many or a size class.

abundance	v_gene	j_gene	CDR3aa
.	TRBV3-1/TRBV3-2	TRBJ1-3	CASSQDFVRRNTIYF
.	TRBV2	TRBJ2-6	CASSATVYGANVLTF
.	TRBV15	TRBJ1-3	CATSRDPGRVAGNTIYF
.	TRBV3-1/TRBV3-2	TRBJ1-1	CASSQVSGEGGTEAFF
.	TRBV6-2/TRBV6-3	TRBJ2-7	CASSSTGQGSYEQYF
.	TRBV3-1/TRBV3-2	TRBJ2-1	CASTQVSRGEQFF
.	TRBV28	TRBJ2-5	CASTPWGGRETQYF
.	TRBV14	TRBJ1-5	CASSQTGVIRQHF
.	TRBV29-1	TRBJ2-3	CSVPLGKFSVITDTQYF
.	TRBV7-2	TRBJ1-2	CASSLWRFNYGYTF
.	TRBV24-1	TRBJ2-3	CATAVGLATDTQYF
.	TRBV5-1	TRBJ1-1	CASSLVQHGNTEAFF
.	TRBV27	TRBJ2-7	CASSLSDSVYEQYF
once	TRBV7-2	TRBJ1-1	CASSPQGQPYTEAFF
.	TRBV7-2	TRBJ2-3	CASSLVGPATSNTQYF
.	TRBV4-1	TRBJ1-3	CASSQDRRSGNTIYF
.	TRBV27	TRBJ1-1	CASSQTGWRTEAFF
.	TRBV12-3/TRBV12-4	TRBJ1-5	CASSLGQAQHF
.	TRBV3-1/TRBV3-2	TRBJ1-1	CASSHAGTLNTEAFF
.	TRBV3-1/TRBV3-2	TRBJ2-2	CASTYRTNTGELFF
.	TRBV9	TRBJ2-1	CASSVGGGMRDEQFF
.	TRBV29-1	TRBJ1-2	CSVDPGGHGYTF
.	TRBV27	TRBJ2-3	CASSLLAGTDTQYF
.	TRBV25-1	TRBJ2-1	CASSEESRTGPFF
.	TRBV13	TRBJ2-2	CASSLNVGGPHTGELFF
.	TRBV29-1	TRBJ2-5	CSVESGETQYF
.	TRBV18	TRBJ2-7	CASSPPGAGSTGEQYF
.	TRBV3-1/TRBV3-2	TRBJ2-7	CASSQGRNPYEQYF
.	TRBV19	TRBJ2-7	CASSMFGRAYEQYF
.	TRBV7-2	TRBJ1-4	CASSFGQGTNEKLFF
.	TRBV28	TRBJ1-3	CASSLTGTGNTIYF
.	TRBV28	TRBJ1-2	CASSPGGQAASWTF
.	TRBV6-1	TRBJ2-2	CASSGVGPTGELFF